The 4 T cell receptor beta chains below were found in one sample sequenced in a study of OX40 agonist ivuxolimab in advanced cancers. Profiling relied on immunoSEQ multiplex PCR, and the TCRdb table lists in-frame clones only, not all of them. The sample yields tens of thousands of clones, about 90% seen once. The input for sequencing was CD4+ or CD8+ T cells sorted from blood, taken in a trial of the OX40 agonist ivuxolimab. The receptor set was obtained from an adult with an advanced solid tumor such as melanoma, head and neck, liver or kidney cancer.

This chain links TRBV30 with TRBJ2-4; 10 nucleotides match TRBD2. CDR1 and CDR2 (germline): GTSNPN, SVGIG (reference sequence). The V and J ends lost 4 bases and 6 bases, in that order; junction bases with no gene match: 12. CDR3 length: 16 residues. DNA of the CDR3: TGTGCCTGGACCCCTCTAGCGGGAGTGGGCGGAAACATTCAGTACTTC. This translates into CAWTPLAGVGGNIQYF.

The chain has TRBV6-1 and TRBJ2-1, with 11 bases fitting TRBD2. The germline V gene has CDR1 MNHNS and CDR2 SASEGT. Trimming took 6 bases from V and 9 from J; bases not matched to a gene: 10. CDR3 length: 15 amino acids. CDR3 sequence (DNA): TGTGCCAGCAGGGTAGCGGGAGGGTCTTTGAGTGAGCAGTTCTTC. The encoded protein is CASRVAGGSLSEQFF.

This clone showed up just once. The chain carries TRBV19 and TRBJ1-5; D gene unclear. The CDR3 sequence is 16 residues long. With 4 bases removed from V and 4 bases from J, the gap between germline ends came to 17 bases. Germline V lookup: CDR1 LNHDA, CDR2 SQIVND (reference sequence). DNA for the CDR3: TGTGCCAGTAGTAGTCGGAGTCAATCGGGTAATCAGCCCCAGCATTTT. Translation gives CASSSRSQSGNQPQHF.

This clone came up once. In DNA form, the CDR3 reads TGTGCCAGCAGGACCGGGACTAGCGGGTTAAATGAGCAGTTCTTC. Its protein is CASRTGTSGLNEQFF. V and J are TRBV27 and TRBJ2-1; 12 bases are shared with TRBD2. V lost 6 bases to trimming and J lost 7 bases; unmatched junction nucleotides: 7. Germline V lookup: CDR1 MNHEY, CDR2 SMNVEV (reference sequence). The CDR3 runs to 15 residues.